The 25 T cell receptor beta chains below were found in one sample sequenced in a study of blood T cell repertoires in COVID-19. Clones were read by immunoSEQ multiplex PCR, and TCRdb kept only the in-frame ones, dropping some. The sample has 65,000 to 90,000 clones, under 95% seen once. Sample: peripheral blood. The receptors here all came from a human donor in a cohort sampled during active COVID-19.

The genes are TRBV4-1 and TRBJ2-3; 9 nucleotides agree with TRBD2. This CDR3 has 15 amino acids. Germline assignment: CDR1 MGHRA and CDR2 YSYEKL. J lost 10 bases, V lost 3 bases, and 11 bases had no gene match. The CDR3 sequence is CASSQAGGTLISQYF. The CDR3 nucleotides read TGCGCCAGCAGCCAGGCGGGGGGGACCCTGATTTCGCAGTATTTT.

The CDR3, as DNA: TGTGCCAGCAGCCTCTATAGTAGCGGAACTAGCTCCTACAATGAGCAGTTCTTC. It yields the protein CASSLYSSGTSSYNEQFF. V usage is TRBV7-2 and J usage is TRBJ2-1; tentatively, D is TRBD2 (6 bases). The CDR3 loop spans 18 amino acids. Germline lookup yields CDR1 SGHTA and CDR2 FQGNSA. V was trimmed by 5 bases and J by 0 bases, leaving 20 bases between them.

The count of this clone is one. CDR3 bases: TGTGCCAGCAGCCAAGCGGCTAGCGGGGCCTACGAGCAGTACTTC. Protein sequence: CASSQAASGAYEQYF. V usage is TRBV4-2 and J usage is TRBJ2-7, with TRBD2 identical over 9 bases. Unmatched junction bases numbered 3, after V lost 1 base and J lost 2 bases. Germline CDR1 LGHNA, CDR2 YNFKEQ. The CDR3 runs to 15 residues.

The genes are TRBV5-1 and TRBJ2-1; TRBD1 matches at 11 bases. Germline CDR1 and CDR2: SGHRS and YFSETQ. V dropped 4 bases and J dropped 8; count of bases not matched to a gene: 8. This CDR3 is 15 amino acids long. CDR3 nucleotides: TGCGCCAGCAGCGCCGGGACAGGGGGAGGCTATGAGCAGTTCTTC. Its translation: CASSAGTGGGYEQFF.

This clone showed up just once. This chain links TRBV10-3 with TRBJ1-1, with a possible D match to TRBD1 (6 bases). Trimming shortened V by 7 bases and J by 4 bases, and 13 bases separated the two germline ends. Looked up from germline, CDR1 is ENHRY and CDR2 is SYGVKD. CDR3 length equals 13 residues. The CDR3 loop is CAIKIQGGTEAFF. CDR3 DNA sequence: TGTGCCATCAAAATACAGGGTGGCACTGAAGCTTTCTTT.

V gene TRBV5-1 combines with J gene TRBJ2-2, with D perhaps TRBD1 (5 bases). Germline loops: CDR1 SGHRS, CDR2 YFSETQ. Trimming cost V 0 bases and J 4 bases, with 13 bases left between them. The CDR3 has 16 amino acids. The CDR3 coding sequence is TGCGCCAGCAGCTTGGACTGGGGCCGCATCACCGGGGAGCTGTTTTTT. It is translated as CASSLDWGRITGELFF.

The gene calls are TRBV11-2 and TRBJ2-7; 12 bases are a match to TRBD1. Germline CDR1 SGHAT, CDR2 FQNNGV. J lost 2 bases, V lost 0 bases, and 5 bases had no gene match. This CDR3 contains 17 residues. CDR3 amino acids: CASSLDRGTGGTYEQYF. The DNA for the CDR3 is TGTGCCAGCAGCTTAGATCGGGGGACAGGGGGCACCTACGAGCAGTACTTC.

This clone was detected once. This chain uses TRBV23-1 with TRBJ1-2; tentatively, D is TRBD1 (6 bases). TRBV23-1 belongs to the ORF category, with a function that is uncertain. Between the trimmed V and J ends, which lost 1 base and 6 bases, there was a span of 27 bases. This CDR3 comprises 19 residues. The CDR3 sequence: CASSQWVSQGRIRNNGYTF. CDR3 coding DNA: TGCGCCAGCAGTCAATGGGTGTCACAGGGTCGCATCAGGAACAATGGCTACACCTTC.

The chain links TRBV7-2 to TRBJ2-7; D is possibly TRBD2 (5 bases). Germline loops: CDR1 SGHTA, CDR2 FQGNSA. Trimming took off 2 bases at V and 7 bases at J, with 12 bases between the two ends. The CDR3 is made up of 13 amino acids. The DNA for the CDR3 is TGTGCCAGCAGCTTATCATCGGGGTGGGAGCAGTACTTC. Its protein is CASSLSSGWEQYF.

Here the CDR3 DNA reads TGTGCCAGTAGTAAACAGGGGGCGTATCAGCCCCAGCATTTT. Its protein is CASSKQGAYQPQHF. This rearrangement joins TRBV19 to TRBJ1-5, with 9 bases matching TRBD1. The CDR3 is 14 residues long. The V gene end was trimmed by 4 bases and the J gene end by 5 bases; junction bases not matched to a gene: 3. CDR1 is LNHDA, CDR2 SQIVND, per germline (reference sequence).

The rearrangement uses TRBV6-6 and TRBJ1-2, with 9 bases fitting TRBD1. The J segment lost 5 bases and the V segment lost 5 bases, leaving 21 bases of the junction unmatched. CDR1 and CDR2 (germline): MNHNY, SVGAGI (reference sequence). CDR3 length: 19 residues. The CDR3 spells CASSREVQGAVKLRYGYTF. As DNA, the CDR3 is TGTGCCAGCAGTCGAGAAGTACAGGGGGCGGTCAAATTGCGGTATGGCTACACCTTC.

This chain uses TRBV10-1 with TRBJ2-3; 11 positions match TRBD2. With V trimmed by 7 bases and J by 1 base, 7 bases remained unmatched. In germline, CDR1 is WNHNN, CDR2 SYGVQD (reference sequence). This CDR3 region has 16 residues. In DNA, the CDR3 is TGCGCCAGCACTCCTAGCGGGGGGCGGGGCACAGATACGCAGTATTTT. This sequence encodes CASTPSGGRGTDTQYF.

This chain uses TRBV27 with TRBJ2-7, with D hard to call. CDR1 and CDR2 from the germline V gene are MNHEY and SMNVEV (reference sequence). The CDR3 spans 15 residues. Trimming stripped 2 bases from V and 0 bases from J, with 11 bases between. The CDR3 region has the DNA TGTGCCAGCAGTTTACTGGCGAGGAGCTCCTACGAGCAGTACTTC. Residues: CASSLLARSSYEQYF.

This clone was counted once. The chain links TRBV19 to TRBJ1-1, with 7 bases aligning to TRBD1. The CDR3 spans 12 residues. Looked up from germline, CDR1 is LNHDA and CDR2 is SQIVND (reference sequence). V lost 9 bases, J lost 3 bases, and 4 bases stayed unmatched. This CDR3 reads CASRDRYTEAFF. In DNA, the CDR3 is TGTGCCAGCCGGGACAGATACACTGAAGCTTTCTTT. The full variable domain, with the rest looked up from reference TRBV19 and TRBJ1-1, is DGGITQSPKYLFRKEGQNVTLSCEQNLNHDAMYWYRQDPGQGLRLIYYSQIVNDFQKGDIAEGYSVSREKKESFPLTVTSAQKNPTAFYLCASRDRYTEAFFGQGTRLTVV.

This chain joins TRBV7-2 and TRBJ2-3; 11 bases line up with TRBD2. There are 17 residues in the CDR3. The germline V gene has CDR1 SGHTA and CDR2 FQGNSA. With 0 bases clipped from V and 2 bases from J, the junction kept 4 bases outside the gene matches. Here the CDR3 DNA reads TGTGCCAGCAGCTTAGCGCCGACTAGCGGGGACACAGATACGCAGTATTTT. This encodes CASSLAPTSGDTDTQYF.

The V and J genes are TRBV5-1 and TRBJ2-2; 12 bases map to TRBD1. Looked up from germline, CDR1 is SGHRS and CDR2 is YFSETQ. This CDR3 region has 16 residues. The trim removed 1 base at V and 6 bases at J, leaving 4 bases unmatched. The CDR3 DNA is TGCGCCAGCAGCTTGACGGGACAGGGGGCATCCGGGGAGCTGTTTTTT. As protein: CASSLTGQGASGELFF.

The V gene is TRBV29-1, the J gene TRBJ1-4, with no clear D. CDR1 and CDR2 from the germline V gene are SQVTM and ANQGSEA. Between the trimmed V and J ends, which lost 2 bases and 7 bases, there was a span of 14 bases. There are 14 residues in the CDR3. Written as DNA, the CDR3 is TGCAGCGTTGAATTGGGGAGTGGAGGTGAAAAACTGTTTTTT. It specifies CSVELGSGGEKLFF.

The chain carries TRBV7-6 and TRBJ2-7; D is perhaps TRBD2 (6 bases). The CDR3 extends over 15 amino acids. Trimming removed 4 bases at V and 3 bases at J, with 16 bases between. From germline, CDR1 is SGHVS and CDR2 FNYEAQ. CDR3 loop: CASSWGTSPLYEQYF. The CDR3 DNA is TGTGCCAGCAGCTGGGGGACTTCCCCCCTCTACGAGCAGTACTTC.

The chain is built from TRBV6-2 or TRBV6-3 and TRBJ2-3, with 8 nucleotides matching TRBD2. With 6 bases clipped from V and 2 bases from J, the junction kept 7 bases outside the gene matches. The V gene's germline CDR1 is MNHEY and CDR2 SVGEGT. CDR3 length: 15 amino acids. The CDR3 loop is CASRPLAGVTDTQYF. The CDR3 DNA follows: TGTGCCAGCAGACCTCTAGCGGGCGTCACAGATACGCAGTATTTT.

This rearrangement joins TRBV5-1 to TRBJ2-1; TRBD2 is a possible D gene (6 bases). Per the germline V gene, CDR1 is SGHRS and CDR2 is YFSETQ. V was cut by 4 bases and J by 8 bases, with 13 bases left in between. The CDR3 extends over 13 amino acids. CDR3 sequence reads: CASSRGIGDEQFF. The CDR3 DNA sequence: TGCGCCAGCAGCCGGGGGATTGGAGATGAGCAGTTCTTC.

This chain uses TRBV7-2 with TRBJ1-3; weak D call: TRBD1 (6 bases). The length of the CDR3 is 15 residues. Germline assignment: CDR1 SGHTA and CDR2 FQGNSA. V lost 3 bases and J lost 5, with 14 bases in between. The CDR3 nucleotides are TGTGCCAGCAGCTTCCCCGGGACACTCCGAAACACCATATATTTT. This encodes CASSFPGTLRNTIYF.

V gene TRBV6-1 combines with J gene TRBJ1-3; perhaps TRBD1 as D (6 bases). Germline CDR1 MNHNS, CDR2 SASEGT. V shed 2 bases and J shed 5 bases, with 7 bases lying between them. The CDR3 is made up of 13 amino acids. The CDR3 sequence: CASSERDRNTIYF. The DNA for the CDR3 is TGTGCCAGCAGTGAAAGGGACAGAAACACCATATATTTT.

The chain employs TRBV5-6 and TRBJ2-7, with 7 bases identical to TRBD1. The CDR3 is 14 amino acids. Germline V lookup: CDR1 SGHDT, CDR2 YYEEEE. Trimming cost V 2 bases and J 5 bases; bases outside gene matches: 7. This CDR3 is CASSFRTGINEQYF. The CDR3 coding sequence is TGTGCCAGCAGCTTCCGGACAGGAATCAACGAGCAGTACTTC.

The V and J genes are TRBV10-3 and TRBJ2-7, with TRBD1 matching over 9 bases. Germline CDR1 and CDR2: ENHRY and SYGVKD. Trimming cost V 6 bases and J 0 bases; bases outside gene matches: 0. The CDR3 loop spans 13 amino acids. The CDR3 region has the DNA TGTGCCATCAGGGGACAGGGCTCCTACGAGCAGTACTTC. It is translated as CAIRGQGSYEQYF.

The J gene is TRBJ2-2, the V gene TRBV24-1, with 7 positions matching TRBD2. V lost 9 bases and J lost 5; bases outside the gene matches: 8. Germline V gene lookup returns CDR1 KGHDR and CDR2 SFDVKD. The CDR3 consists of 14 residues. CDR3 DNA: TGTGCCACCCAGGCGGGGGTAGCGACCGGGGAGCTGTTTTTT. The encoded protein is CATQAGVATGELFF.